What follows are 30 T cell receptor beta chains derived from one specimen sequenced in a study of blood T cell repertoires in COVID-19. Using immunoSEQ multiplex PCR, the repertoire was profiled, and TCRdb retains in-frame clones only, with some absent. Counted here are fewer than 500,000 clones, about nine tenths occurring once; the ten biggest clones make up 1.4%. The sample comprised peripheral blood. These receptors all stem from a woman aged 25 to 39 with active or convalescent COVID-19.

The chain uses TRBV9 and TRBJ2-1; tentatively, D is TRBD2 (6 bases). This CDR3 region has 12 residues. The ends were cut back, 4 bases at V and 9 bases at J, with 11 bases in the middle. The germline gives CDR1 SGDLS, CDR2 YYNGEE. The CDR3 region is CASSTGEVEQFF. The CDR3 DNA is TGTGCCAGCAGCACTGGGGAGGTTGAGCAGTTCTTC.

The rearrangement links TRBV20-1 to TRBJ1-2; D not certain. CDR1 DFQATT and CDR2 SNEGSKA come from the germline V gene (reference sequence). V lost 6 bases to trimming and J lost 6 bases, with 8 bases between them. The CDR3 loop spans 10 amino acids. The CDR3 DNA follows: TGCAGTGCCCGAGGAAATGGCTACACCTTC. This sequence encodes CSARGNGYTF.

In this sample, this clone turned up a few times. The chain is built from TRBV19 and TRBJ2-7, with D maybe TRBD1 (6 bases). V lost 4 bases to trimming and J lost 6 bases, with 19 bases between them. CDR1 LNHDA and CDR2 SQIVND come from the germline V gene (reference sequence). This CDR3 has 15 residues. The CDR3 is CASSTYRELGVEQYF. The CDR3 DNA is TGTGCCAGTAGTACCTACAGGGAGCTAGGGGTCGAGCAGTACTTC. Together with reference TRBV19 and TRBJ2-7, the CDR3 gives the full variable domain: DGGITQSPKYLFRKEGQNVTLSCEQNLNHDAMYWYRQDPGQGLRLIYYSQIVNDFQKGDIAEGYSVSREKKESFPLTVTSAQKNPTAFYLCASSTYRELGVEQYFGPGTRLTVT.

This chain links TRBV28 with TRBJ2-1; a weak D match, TRBD2 (5 bases). Deletions cut 3 bases from V and 10 bases from J, with 16 bases between. The CDR3 contains 14 residues. Looked up from germline, CDR1 is MDHEN and CDR2 is SYDVKM. The DNA for the CDR3 is TGTGCCAGCAGTTTCGGGGTGGTCGCCGTCGAGCAGTTCTTC. It encodes CASSFGVVAVEQFF.

The chain combines TRBV2 with TRBJ2-7; TRBD1 aligns across 7 bases. Germline values: CDR1 SNHLY, CDR2 FYNNEI. Trimming cost V 3 bases and J 5 bases; bases outside gene matches: 7. The CDR3 consists of 14 residues. The CDR3 DNA sequence: TGTGCCAGCAGTGACCCAGGGGGTACGCACGAGCAGTACTTC. Translated: CASSDPGGTHEQYF.

The chain uses TRBV30 and TRBJ1-2; D gene ambiguous. The CDR3 consists of 12 residues. Germline V lookup: CDR1 GTSNPN, CDR2 SVGIG (reference sequence). Trimming pared 1 base from V and 0 bases from J, leaving 3 bases between. The CDR3, as DNA: TGTGCCTGGAGTGACTCTAACTATGGCTACACCTTC. It translates to CAWSDSNYGYTF.

As to this clone: A junction boundary mismatches the germline segment, possibly from a read error. V is TRBV18 and J is TRBJ1-2; TRBD1 aligns across 7 bases. The CDR3 totals 17 residues. Germline V gene sequence: CDR1 KGHSH, CDR2 LQKENI. The CDR3 loop reads CASSPPSPSDRLGGYTF. As DNA, the CDR3 is TGTGCCAGCTCGCCACCCTCACCATCGGACAGGCTGGGTGGCTACACCTTC.

The chain couples TRBV9 to TRBJ1-1; 7 positions agree with TRBD1. CDR1 and CDR2 (germline): SGDLS, YYNGEE. With 3 bases clipped from V and 8 bases from J, the junction kept 4 bases outside the gene matches. The CDR3 is 12 amino acids. The CDR3 DNA is TGTGCCAGCAGCGCGACAGGGACCGAAGCTTTCTTT. It yields the protein CASSATGTEAFF. Filled out from reference TRBV9 and TRBJ1-1, the complete variable domain reads DSGVTQTPKHLITATGQRVTLRCSPRSGDLSVYWYQQSLDQGLQFLIQYYNGEERAKGNILERFSAQQFPDLHSELNLSSLELGDSALYFCASSATGTEAFFGQGTRLTVV.

The CDR3 DNA sequence: TGTGCCAGCAGCCCTCGTAGGGACAGCGGAAACACCATATATTTT. This translates into CASSPRRDSGNTIYF. The chain links TRBV3-1 (or the pseudogene TRBV3-2) to TRBJ1-3; 7 bases line up with TRBD1. V shed 4 bases, J shed 4 bases, and the junction held 7 bases outside the gene matches. This CDR3 has 15 amino acids. Germline CDR1 reads LGHDT; CDR2 reads YNNKEL (reference sequence).

The V and J genes are TRBV2 and TRBJ1-2; D possibly corresponds to TRBD1 (5 bases). V shed 5 bases and J shed 2 bases, with 15 bases lying between them. Germline V gene data show CDR1 as SNHLY and CDR2 as FYNNEI. The length of the CDR3 is 15 residues. The CDR3, as DNA: TGTGCCAGCAGTCGAGGGTCGGAGGGGAACTATGGCTACACCTTC. Translated, it gives CASSRGSEGNYGYTF.

The chain couples TRBV5-8 to TRBJ2-5, with 9 bases aligning to TRBD1. There are 15 residues in the CDR3. The junction had 10 bases not matched to a gene; V was cut back by 4 bases and J by 6 bases. In germline, CDR1 is SGHTS, CDR2 YDEGEE. In nucleotides, the CDR3 is TGTGCCAGCAGCCTAAGGACAGGGGATGGTCAGACCCAGTACTTC. Translation gives CASSLRTGDGQTQYF.

The chain is built from TRBV25-1 and TRBJ2-1; D may be TRBD2 (6 bases). Per the germline V gene, CDR1 is MGHDK and CDR2 is SYGVNS. V lost 7 bases and J 0 bases, leaving 13 bases between the germline ends. The CDR3 loop spans 15 amino acids. The DNA of the CDR3 is TGTGCCAGCACCCAGACTAGTCTCTCCTACAATGAGCAGTTCTTC. This translates into CASTQTSLSYNEQFF.

This chain joins TRBV6-5 and TRBJ1-2; TRBD1 is a possible D gene (6 bases). V lost 9 bases to trimming and J lost 0 bases, with 14 bases between them. This CDR3 spans 14 amino acids. CDR1 and CDR2 (germline): MNHEY, SVGAGI. The CDR3 DNA sequence: TGTGCCAGTACCACGGACAGCTCTAACTATGGCTACACCTTC. This gives the protein CASTTDSSNYGYTF.

The chain has TRBV5-6 and TRBJ2-2; D unclear. The CDR3 length is 13 residues. V lost 4 bases and J lost 5, with 9 bases in between. The germline V gene encodes CDR1 SGHDT and CDR2 YYEEEE. The DNA of the CDR3 is TGTGCCAGCAGCCTAGTGGAGACCGGGGAGCTGTTTTTT. This encodes CASSLVETGELFF.

V gene TRBV30 combines with J gene TRBJ2-7; the D gene is possibly TRBD2 (6 bases). Germline-derived CDR1 and CDR2 are GTSNPN and SVGIG (reference sequence). V lost 0 bases, J lost 2 bases, and 11 bases lay in between. The CDR3 is made up of 14 amino acids. CDR3 DNA sequence: TGTGCCTGGAGTGTAAAAGCGGGTACCTACGAGCAGTACTTC. Its protein is CAWSVKAGTYEQYF.

The chain uses TRBV6-2 or TRBV6-3 and TRBJ2-1; D is unclear. CDR1 MNHEY and CDR2 SVGEGT come from the germline V gene. V dropped 0 bases and J dropped 8 bases, with 11 bases sitting between them. The CDR3 loop spans 14 amino acids. CDR3 residues: CASSYSLERDEQFF. The CDR3 DNA sequence: TGTGCCAGCAGTTACTCGCTAGAGCGCGATGAGCAGTTCTTC.

In its sample, this clone was seen a few times. CDR3 in amino acids: CASSRRQGPSAGYEQYF. CDR3 DNA: TGTGCCAGCTCACGCAGACAGGGGCCTAGCGCTGGCTACGAGCAGTACTTC. The V and J genes are TRBV18 and TRBJ2-7; 8 bases match TRBD1. This CDR3 comprises 17 residues. V lost 4 bases and J lost 3; bases outside the gene matches: 14. Per the germline V gene, CDR1 is KGHSH and CDR2 is LQKENI.

The chain recombines TRBV19 with TRBJ2-3, with D possibly TRBD2 on 5 matching bases. This CDR3 has 16 amino acids. Trimming stripped 2 bases from V and 0 bases from J, with 12 bases between. Germline V gene sequence: CDR1 LNHDA, CDR2 SQIVND (reference sequence). CDR3 nucleotides: TGTGCCAGTAGTATATTGGAGACTATAAGCACAGATACGCAGTATTTT. Translating it yields CASSILETISTDTQYF.

Details on this clone: The sample holds other DNA sequences that translate to the same CDR3. V gene TRBV6-5 combines with J gene TRBJ1-1, with 7 bases matching TRBD1. Unmatched junction bases numbered 4, after V lost 5 bases and J lost 1 base. Germline V gene lookup returns CDR1 MNHEY and CDR2 SVGAGI. The CDR3 has 14 amino acids. CDR3 protein: CASSKRTGNTEAFF. The CDR3 nucleotides are TGTGCCAGCAGTAAAAGGACAGGGAACACTGAAGCTTTCTTT.

The chain recombines TRBV19 with TRBJ1-6, with D possibly TRBD1 on 5 matching bases. Trimming took 2 bases from V and 2 from J, leaving 10 bases between them. The germline gives CDR1 LNHDA, CDR2 SQIVND (reference sequence). This CDR3 contains 16 residues. The CDR3 here is CASSIQGSAYNSPLHF. DNA of the CDR3: TGTGCCAGTAGTATACAGGGTTCAGCCTATAATTCACCCCTCCACTTT.

In this sample, this clone turned up once. In the same sample, other DNA sequences code for this CDR3. The V gene is TRBV6-5, the J gene TRBJ1-1; perhaps TRBD1 as D (6 bases). Trimming left V 4 bases short and J 2 bases short, with 8 bases between. This CDR3 is built from 13 residues. CDR1 MNHEY and CDR2 SVGAGI come from the germline V gene. CDR3 loop: CASSLQGNTEAFF. DNA of the CDR3: TGTGCCAGCAGTTTACAGGGAAACACTGAAGCTTTCTTT.

The chain joins TRBV19 to TRBJ1-5; D uncertain. The CDR3 is 13 residues long. From germline, CDR1 is LNHDA and CDR2 SQIVND (reference sequence). Trimming cost V 4 bases and J 4 bases, with 8 bases left between them. The CDR3 loop is CASSRLINQPQHF. CDR3 sequence (DNA): TGTGCCAGTAGTAGACTGATAAATCAGCCCCAGCATTTT.

The V gene is TRBV7-8, the J gene TRBJ1-3; TRBD1 might be the D (6 bases). Germline CDR1 SGHVS, CDR2 FQNEAQ. V lost 3 bases to trimming and J lost 0 bases, with 12 bases between them. There are 16 residues in the CDR3. CDR3 coding DNA: TGTGCCAGCAGCTTTATCCGGGACACCTCTGGAAACACCATATATTTT. Translation: CASSFIRDTSGNTIYF.

This clone was seen once. This same CDR3 is encoded by further DNA sequences in the sample. The chain couples TRBV4-1 to TRBJ1-1, with 10 bases that match TRBD1. V lost 3 bases and J lost 4; bases outside the gene matches: 2. Germline V lookup: CDR1 MGHRA, CDR2 YSYEKL. The CDR3 extends over 14 amino acids. The CDR3 coding sequence is TGCGCCAGCAGCCAGGACAGGGGGGGCACTGAAGCTTTCTTT. Translated, it gives CASSQDRGGTEAFF.

The chain couples TRBV30 to TRBJ1-2; D possibly corresponds to TRBD1 (6 bases). Germline V gives CDR1 GTSNPN, CDR2 SVGIG (reference sequence). Between the trimmed V and J ends, which lost 5 bases and 8 bases, there was a span of 18 bases. The CDR3 extends over 13 amino acids. The CDR3 is CAWAQQGTVGYTF. Written as DNA, the CDR3 is TGTGCCTGGGCCCAACAGGGAACGGTAGGCTACACCTTC.

This CDR3 is CASSLGARVGFNEQYF. CDR3 nucleotide sequence: TGTGCCAGCAGTTTGGGGGCCAGGGTAGGGTTCAACGAGCAGTACTTC. The chain carries TRBV27 and TRBJ2-7; a weak D match, TRBD1 (6 bases). Germline V CDR1 and CDR2: MNHEY, SMNVEV (reference sequence). The CDR3 is 16 amino acids. V lost 3 bases, J lost 5 bases, and 20 bases lay in between.

The rearrangement joins TRBV10-3 to TRBJ1-3; 12 nucleotides align to TRBD1. The CDR3 spans 16 residues. From germline, CDR1 is ENHRY and CDR2 SYGVKD. J gave up 2 bases and V 6 bases, and 5 bases lay outside the gene matches. The CDR3 DNA follows: TGTGCCATCAGCAGGGACAGGGGGCAGACTGGAAACACCATATATTTT. Its translation: CAISRDRGQTGNTIYF.

The rearrangement joins TRBV12-3 or TRBV12-4 to TRBJ2-5, with D hard to call. CDR3 length: 13 amino acids. V dropped 1 base and J dropped 9 bases, with 12 bases sitting between them. The CDR3 sequence: CASSLGAPWAQYF. DNA of the CDR3: TGTGCCAGCAGTTTAGGGGCGCCGTGGGCCCAGTACTTC.

The rearrangement uses TRBV27 and TRBJ1-5, with a tentative D call TRBD1 (6 bases). CDR3 length: 15 residues. Germline V lookup: CDR1 MNHEY, CDR2 SMNVEV (reference sequence). Trimming stripped 3 bases from V and 6 bases from J, with 15 bases between. The CDR3 sequence: CASSLSSQGRQPQHF. In DNA, the CDR3 is TGTGCCAGCAGTTTGTCCAGCCAGGGGCGTCAGCCCCAGCATTTT.

The V and J genes are TRBV10-3 and TRBJ2-7; 9 nucleotides line up with TRBD1. Trimming cost V 3 bases and J 2 bases; bases outside gene matches: 8. This CDR3 region has 16 residues. Germline V CDR1 and CDR2: ENHRY, SYGVKD. CDR3 DNA: TGTGCCATCAGTGACCCCGGGACAGGGATACCCTACGAGCAGTACTTC. Translating gives CAISDPGTGIPYEQYF.